The present TCR beta chain was sequenced within a study of cytomegalovirus exposure and HLA in healthy donors (TCRdb year 2017). With respect to the entire study: According to an earlier analysis of several hundred of the donors, roughly 180 million T cells yielded roughly 100 million unique TCR beta sequences and 250 to 350 Gb of sequence data. Approximately 330 gigabases of sequencing data and roughly 81 million unique TCR sequences made up an early release that covered 500 to 700 HLA-typed donors. Of the 398 genotyped donors, 70% to 90% were placed in the genetic ancestry cluster associated with self-reported Caucasian donors. The study was designed to test whether signatures of past pathogen exposure could be identified by cataloging public T cell receptors. The T cell repertoires of 670 or so subjects were profiled by immunosequencing and related to cytomegalovirus serostatus. Besides the first cohort of 666 subjects, a separate validation cohort made up of about 120 different subjects was used. To predict cytomegalovirus infection status, the study brought together high-throughput TCR immunosequencing, statistical association of individual TCRs with disease status, and machine learning. A later analysis re-analyzed previously published TCR beta repertoires from approximately 700 donors and added high-resolution HLA genotyping to study TCR occurrence patterns. In the later analysis, no new phenotypic data were used to find candidate immune exposures; instead, reliance was placed on TCR beta sequences and their occurrence across donors. An earlier analysis of 500 to 750 of the donors applied high-throughput TCR beta sequencing to assess whether each TCR beta V gene segment acted as functional or pseudogenic. Donor age, sex, ethnicity and CMV serostatus were compiled together with the repertoire data. In a later genetic analysis, genome-wide SNP genotypes for about 65% of the 666 donors were used, and that subset was treated as a discovery cohort. All discovery cohort repertoires had been generated on a single sequencing platform. Both class I and class II loci were covered by HLA typing, at four-digit resolution. Typing coverage differed by locus: A, B, C, DRB1 and DQB1 were typed in roughly 629-630 donors, DQA1 in 500 to 550, DPA1 in around 600, and DPB1 in 450 to 480. Five DR-DQ haplotypes were treated as single units for association and clustering because of strong linkage in the cohort. Across approximately 400 genotyped donors of the cohort, an average of about 250,000 unique TCR beta nucleotide sequences per donor were sequenced, and approximately 19% of those sequences were non-productive. General study outcomes and caveats: In both the original and validation cohorts, the classifier was reported to diagnose cytomegalovirus status with high specificity and sensitivity. Compared with equally common non-associated chains, HLA-associated TCR beta chains in a later analysis were more clonally expanded and had lower generation probabilities. Most TCR sequences were observed very rarely across donors, whereas some public TCRs were present in many individuals. Only TCR beta chains were sequenced in this cohort, and the absence of alpha or paired-chain data limited detectable features. According to a later analysis, most CMV-associated TCR beta chains appeared to be HLA-restricted, and the HLA associations seemed to be driven largely by CMV exposure. Some IMGT-functional V segments, including TRBV6-2 and TRBV6-3, could not be told apart with the 87-base-pair reads, so those segments were excluded. A further reported finding was that TCR beta sequences accurately predicted the HLA-A and HLA-B alleles for most subjects in the first cohort. In vitro tests confirmed that a few of the cytomegalovirus-associated TCR beta chains recognize cytomegalovirus antigens. An association between a missense DCLRE1C variant and V-gene and J-gene trimming of TCR beta chains was found in a later genetic analysis and replicated in an independent cohort. At a false discovery rate of 0.05, a later analysis linked around 17,000 TCR beta sequences to specific HLA alleles. In a later analysis, several top co-occurrence clusters were reported to appear linked to parvovirus B19, influenza, CMV and Epstein-Barr virus. The sequencing pipeline was judged likely to have produced a cluster of highly shared sequence variants as a technical artifact. Sequencing depth was assumed to be roughly uniform across donors in the presence/absence analyses, though that assumption may not hold. When HLA alleles, especially DR and DQ, strongly co-occurred, TCR associations were difficult to assign to individual alleles. A total of 150 to 200 TCR beta chains were listed by the study as associated with cytomegalovirus. Because HLA typing was unavailable for some donors at each locus, only the typed subset was used in association tests. For the cohort, immune exposure information was limited to CMV serostatus. Linkage disequilibrium might explain the correlated functional status among segregating V segments, but an unknown experimental factor could not be excluded. In an earlier analysis of approximately 590 of the donors, most TCR beta V segments appeared in productive rearrangements about 87% or about 30% of the time, broadly matching IMGT annotations. In a later analysis, the rate of TCR association differed among HLA loci, with DRB1 alleles having the most associated TCRs and HLA-C alleles having the fewest. The authors suggested that the approach could potentially be generalized to other disease states and immunological phenotypes. Because counts were too low, about 18 rarely observed V segments, including chromosome 9 orphons, were excluded from the earlier analysis of several hundred of the donors. Compared with the approximately 670-donor mean, donors in an Asian-associated ancestry cluster had fewer N-insertions in productive TCRs, according to a later genetic analysis.

The library was built by means of the immunoSEQ multiplex PCR assay. For the multiplex PCR, a mixture combining 60 forward primers for TCR Vbeta segments and 13 reverse primers for TCR Jbeta segments was used. A multiplex PCR assay on genomic DNA amplified the CDR3 region of rearranged TCR beta genes. On the Illumina HiSeq System, the amplified TCR beta libraries were sequenced as 87-base-pair reads. The source study handled its data this way. A later analysis tallied 80 million to 95 million unique TCR beta chains across the 700 or so repertoires, and some 10 million of those chains were shared by two or more donors. To remove PCR and sequencing errors, raw reads were error-corrected and collapsed into unique sequences using a nearest-neighbor algorithm that merged closely related sequences. To assign V, D and J gene segments, CDR3 sequences were aligned to IMGT reference sequences. Each retained sequence needed at least a six-nucleotide match to both a V gene segment and a J gene segment. A rearrangement counted as productive if the CDR3 had no stop codons and remained in frame with V and J, and every other rearrangement counted as non-productive. CDR3 was defined by IMGT convention, running from the second conserved V-encoded cysteine to the conserved J-encoded phenylalanine. The earlier analysis of about 610 of the donors excluded sequences that lacked an unambiguous match to a single V gene segment. An earlier analysis of several hundred of the donors called V segments functional above 56.7% productive rearrangements and segregating when the between-donor standard deviation exceeded 5%. A statistical classification framework was developed to diagnose cytomegalovirus status using the catalog of TCR beta chain sequences. A later analysis assigned V and J genes by comparing TCR nucleotide sequences with IMGT/GENE-DB human TR gene sequences. Using the TCRdist pipeline, a later analysis assigned CDR3 sequences along with most-parsimonious VDJ recombination scenarios. In a later analysis, each TCR beta chain was defined by its CDR3 amino acid sequence together with its V-gene family, and reads lacking a unique V-gene family were excluded. A later analysis removed roughly 590 highly shared, low-generation-probability nucleotide sequences to deal with suspected cross-contamination and a sequencing artifact. In a later analysis, a clonal expansion index was calculated for each public chain from normalized within-repertoire ranks of inferred template counts. Generation probabilities in a later analysis came from a VDJ recombination model fitted to out-of-frame rearrangements, and those results were checked against IGoR. In a later analysis, hypergeometric tests were used to score TCR-TCR, TCR-HLA and TCR-CMV co-occurrence, with a repertoire-size bias correction applied to TCR pairs. In a later analysis, false discovery rates were estimated by permuting HLA or CMV assignments 20 times. In a later analysis, co-occurring TCRs were grouped using DBSCAN, with TCRdist sequence similarity added in when clustering inside HLA-allele-positive subsets. Co-occurrence clustering excluded repertoires with fewer than 30,000 or more than 120,000 public chains, plus five with anomalous nucleotide sharing. Sourced from immuneACCESS, this table was stored by TCRdb with only in-frame sequences that have V and J called. A share of the clones is absent; for the studies checked, an unresolved V gene accounts for under half, and the remainder has no known explanation. That table gives V, J and clone size, and the DNA gave D and trimming. This sample gives 55,000 to 80,000 clones in total; 60% to 75% of them show up just once. The ten largest clones take up roughly 21% of the sample.

The cohort consisted of 600 or so healthy bone marrow donors. At the time of sampling, every cohort member was nominally healthy, though immune exposures that went unrecorded were likely present. The donor was CMV seropositive and belonged to the group of 250 to 300 seropositive cohort members. Each donor provided a peripheral blood sample, and peripheral blood mononuclear cells were used for TCR beta sequencing. Genomic DNA extraction from the blood cell samples was performed with the Qiagen DNeasy Blood Extraction Kit. Between the V and J ends, shortened by 3 bases and 6 bases respectively, the junction contains 14 bases. From its cysteine to its phenylalanine, the CDR3 spans 14 amino acids. Just the 42-base CDR3 DNA is kept, in frame starting at base 1. CDR1 and CDR2 were assigned from the germline V gene as SGHNT and YENEEA. With respect to this clone: It has no known antigen specificity. Base qualities are not at hand, and no much larger clone is one base apart.

The sequence was collected from a man aged 40-55 years in good health and CMV-seropositive. Source material: PBMCs. This receptor chain uses TRBV11-3 and TRBJ1-2; too little of a D gene remains to name it. The CDR3 in this case is CASSLDGPGNGYTF. At the DNA level, the sequence is TGTGCCAGCAGCTTGGACGGACCCGGGAATGGCTACACCTTC.